This T cell receptor delta chain was identified in a study of γδ T cells in repeated Plasmodium falciparum infection. In the study overall: Over approximately 640 days, donors received four mosquito-bite P. falciparum NF54 infections.

Bulk repertoires came from Vgamma9/Vdelta2+ or Vdelta2-negative gammadelta T cells flow-sorted from PBMC. With CATT, TCRdb re-called clones from the multiplex PCR reads. The repertoire holds roughly 90,000 delta-chain clones, with 0.75% to 1% as singletons. Worth noting for this clone: This DNA translates differently at residue 4 from the TCRdb protein, which is that of a much larger clone; a read error is likely, and the protein shown is the DNA's own translation.

Trimming took 7 bases from V and 6 from J, leaving 24 bases between them. Germline V gives CDR1 TSWWSYY, CDR2 QGS. There are 16 residues in the CDR3. The chain recombines TRDV1 with TRDJ1, with D perhaps TRDD2 (5 bases). As TCRdb names no J gene, one was assigned here on the basis of a DNA match to germline. The clonotype originates from a pool of human donors (malaria-infected and uninfected, not separated). Material: gamma-delta T cells from blood. CDR3 residues: CALVGPGGNFPHKLIF. CDR3 bases: TGTGCTCTTGTGGGACCGGGCGGGAACTTCCCCCATAAACTCATCTTT.